Shown below are 4 T cell receptor beta chains from a single sample sequenced in a study of blood T cell repertoires in COVID-19. Produced via immunoSEQ multiplex PCR; TCRdb's table is partial and in-frame only. Of about 230,000 clones listed, around 88% are singletons. Sequencing was performed on peripheral blood. The receptors come from a man older than 75 with acute or convalescent COVID-19.

The table lists this clone with a count of one. The V call is TRBV28, the J call TRBJ1-4; no firm D call. The germline V gene encodes CDR1 MDHEN and CDR2 SYDVKM. Trimming removed 5 bases at V and 0 bases at J, with 7 bases between. This CDR3 region has 14 residues. The CDR3 sequence: CASSLPSTNEKLFF. The CDR3 DNA reads as TGTGCCAGCAGTCTACCTTCAACTAATGAAAAACTGTTTTTT.

The chain combines TRBV7-6 with TRBJ2-7; 10 bases are shared with TRBD1. CDR1 is SGHVS, CDR2 FNYEAQ, per germline. With 3 bases clipped from V and 6 bases from J, the junction kept 11 bases outside the gene matches. The CDR3 runs to 16 residues. CDR3 loop: CASSLTRQGASGEQYF. CDR3 coding DNA: TGTGCCAGCAGCTTGACCCGACAGGGGGCCTCTGGCGAGCAGTACTTC.

The chain's CDR3 is CASSASTQGLSEQYF. The CDR3 DNA is TGTGCCAGCAGCGCCTCGACCCAGGGACTATCGGAGCAGTACTTC. This rearrangement joins TRBV9 to TRBJ2-7; 7 bases align to TRBD2. With V trimmed by 3 bases and J by 7 bases, 13 bases remained unmatched. The CDR3 spans 15 residues. Per the germline V gene, CDR1 is SGDLS and CDR2 is YYNGEE.

Comments on this clone: Other DNA variants within this sample encode the same CDR3. The chain carries TRBV18 and TRBJ2-1, with TRBD2 identical over 13 bases. Trimming at V came to 2 bases and at J to 10 bases, leaving 2 bases not matched to a gene. CDR1 KGHSH and CDR2 LQKENI come from the germline V gene. The CDR3 totals 14 residues. The DNA for the CDR3 is TGTGCCAGCTCACCAGGACTAGCGGGGGTCGAGCAGTTCTTC. Its translation is CASSPGLAGVEQFF.